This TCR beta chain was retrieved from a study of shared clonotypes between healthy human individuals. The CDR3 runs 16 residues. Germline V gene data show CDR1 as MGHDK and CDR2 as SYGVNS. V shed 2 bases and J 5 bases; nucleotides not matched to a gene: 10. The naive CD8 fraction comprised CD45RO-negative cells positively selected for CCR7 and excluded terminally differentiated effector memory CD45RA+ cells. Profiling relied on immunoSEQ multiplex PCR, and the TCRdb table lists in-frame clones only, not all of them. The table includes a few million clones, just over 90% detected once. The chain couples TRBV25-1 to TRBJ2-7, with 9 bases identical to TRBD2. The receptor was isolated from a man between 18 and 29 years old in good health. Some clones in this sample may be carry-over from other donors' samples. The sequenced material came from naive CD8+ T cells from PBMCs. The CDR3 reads CASSEAPAGGTNEQYF. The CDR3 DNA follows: TGTGCCAGCAGTGAAGCCCCCGCGGGAGGGACCAACGAGCAGTACTTC.